This T cell receptor (beta chain) emerged from a study of blood T cell repertoires in COVID-19. In regard to this clone: Sequence at one end of the junction differs from germline and may be a read error.

The repertoire was sequenced with immunoSEQ multiplex PCR; TCRdb's copy has only in-frame clones and lacks some. The sample carries 100,000 to 150,000 clones, roughly 82% recorded once. The CDR3 loop spans 15 amino acids. Germline V lookup: CDR1 LNHDA, CDR2 SQIVND (reference sequence). The sequence derives from a human donor in a cohort sampled during active COVID-19. Sequenced sample: peripheral blood. J is TRBJ1-5 and V is TRBV19; 8 positions match TRBD1. In nucleotides, the CDR3 is TGTGCCAGTAGTATAGGCGGGACAGGCAAACAGCCCCAGCATTTT. Protein product: CASSIGGTGKQPQHF.